This T cell receptor beta chain derives from a study of blood T cell repertoires in COVID-19. Seattle patients were enrolled while actively infected and followed longitudinally. TCRdb's table, derived via immunoSEQ multiplex PCR, lists solely in-frame clones and lacks some. The table lists nearly 300,000 clones, approximately 84% of them singletons, with over 1.1% in the top ten. CDR3 length: 15 residues. CDR1 is MNHEY, CDR2 SVGAGI, per germline. Trimming at V came to 6 bases and at J to 1 base, leaving 8 bases not matched to a gene. The genes are TRBV6-5 and TRBJ2-7, with 8 bases fitting TRBD2. Sequencing was done on a sample of peripheral blood. This receptor was identified in a human donor with COVID-19, enrolled during active disease. The donor label of this sample is uncertain. The CDR3 bases are TGTGCCAGCAGACGAGCGGGAGCTCGGTCCTACGAGCAGTACTTC. Translated, it gives CASRRAGARSYEQYF.